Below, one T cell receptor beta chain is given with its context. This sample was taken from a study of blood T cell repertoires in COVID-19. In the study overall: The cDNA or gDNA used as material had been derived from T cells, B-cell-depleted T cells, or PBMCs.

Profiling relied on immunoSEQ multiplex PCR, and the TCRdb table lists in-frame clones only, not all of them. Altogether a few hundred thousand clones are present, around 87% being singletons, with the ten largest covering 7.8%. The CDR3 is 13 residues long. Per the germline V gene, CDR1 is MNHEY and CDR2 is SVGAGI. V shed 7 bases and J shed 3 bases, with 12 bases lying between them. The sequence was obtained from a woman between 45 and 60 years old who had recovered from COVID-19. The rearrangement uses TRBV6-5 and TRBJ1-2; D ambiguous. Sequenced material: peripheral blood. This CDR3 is CASKTAGYYGYTF. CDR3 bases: TGTGCCAGCAAAACGGCGGGATACTATGGCTACACCTTC.